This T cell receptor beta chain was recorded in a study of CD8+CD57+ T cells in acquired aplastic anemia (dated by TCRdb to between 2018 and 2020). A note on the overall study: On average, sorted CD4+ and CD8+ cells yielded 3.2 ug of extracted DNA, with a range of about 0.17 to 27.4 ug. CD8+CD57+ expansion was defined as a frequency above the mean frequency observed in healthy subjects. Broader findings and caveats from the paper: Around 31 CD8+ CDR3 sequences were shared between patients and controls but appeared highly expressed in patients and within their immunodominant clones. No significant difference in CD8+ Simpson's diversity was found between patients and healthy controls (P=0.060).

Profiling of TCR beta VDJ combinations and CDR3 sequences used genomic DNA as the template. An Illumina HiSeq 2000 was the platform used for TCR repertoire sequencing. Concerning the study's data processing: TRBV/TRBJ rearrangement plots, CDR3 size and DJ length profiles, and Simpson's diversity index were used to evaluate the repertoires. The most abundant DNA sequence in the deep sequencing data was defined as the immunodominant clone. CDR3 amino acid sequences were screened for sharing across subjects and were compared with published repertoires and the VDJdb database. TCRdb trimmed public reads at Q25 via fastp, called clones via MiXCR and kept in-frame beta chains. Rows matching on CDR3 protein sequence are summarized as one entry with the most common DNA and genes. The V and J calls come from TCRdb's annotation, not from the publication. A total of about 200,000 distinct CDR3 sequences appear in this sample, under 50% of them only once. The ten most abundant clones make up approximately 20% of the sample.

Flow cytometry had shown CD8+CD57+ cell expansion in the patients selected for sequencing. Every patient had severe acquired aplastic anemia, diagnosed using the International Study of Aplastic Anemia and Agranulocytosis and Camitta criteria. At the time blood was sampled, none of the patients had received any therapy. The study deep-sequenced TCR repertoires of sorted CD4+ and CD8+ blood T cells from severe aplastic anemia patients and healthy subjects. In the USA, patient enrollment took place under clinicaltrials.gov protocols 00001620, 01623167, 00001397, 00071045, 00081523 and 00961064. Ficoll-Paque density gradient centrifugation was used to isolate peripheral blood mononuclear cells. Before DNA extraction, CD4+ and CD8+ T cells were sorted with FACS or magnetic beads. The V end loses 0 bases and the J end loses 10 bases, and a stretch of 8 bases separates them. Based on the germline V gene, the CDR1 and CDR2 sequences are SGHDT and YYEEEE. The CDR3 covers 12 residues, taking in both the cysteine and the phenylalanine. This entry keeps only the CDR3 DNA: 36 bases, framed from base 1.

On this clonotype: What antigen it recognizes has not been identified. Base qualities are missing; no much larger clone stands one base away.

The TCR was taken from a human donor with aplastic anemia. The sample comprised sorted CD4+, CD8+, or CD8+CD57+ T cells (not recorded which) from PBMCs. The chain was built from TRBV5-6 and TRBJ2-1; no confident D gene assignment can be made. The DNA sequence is TGTGCCAGCAGCTTGGCCGCTAGGGAGCAGTTCTTC. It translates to CASSLAAREQFF.